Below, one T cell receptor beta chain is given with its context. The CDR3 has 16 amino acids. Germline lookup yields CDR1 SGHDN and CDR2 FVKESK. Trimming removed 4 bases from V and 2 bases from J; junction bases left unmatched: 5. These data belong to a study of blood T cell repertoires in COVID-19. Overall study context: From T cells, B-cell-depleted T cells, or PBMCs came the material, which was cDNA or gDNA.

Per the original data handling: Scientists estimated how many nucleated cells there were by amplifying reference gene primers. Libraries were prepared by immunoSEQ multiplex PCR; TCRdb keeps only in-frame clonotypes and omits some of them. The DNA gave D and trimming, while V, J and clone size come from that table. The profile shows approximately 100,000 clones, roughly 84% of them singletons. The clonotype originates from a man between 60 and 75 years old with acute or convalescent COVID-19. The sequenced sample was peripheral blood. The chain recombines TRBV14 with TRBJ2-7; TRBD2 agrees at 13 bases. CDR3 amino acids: CASSPGLAGYTYEQYF. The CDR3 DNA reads TGTGCCAGCAGCCCGGGACTAGCGGGGTACACCTACGAGCAGTACTTC.